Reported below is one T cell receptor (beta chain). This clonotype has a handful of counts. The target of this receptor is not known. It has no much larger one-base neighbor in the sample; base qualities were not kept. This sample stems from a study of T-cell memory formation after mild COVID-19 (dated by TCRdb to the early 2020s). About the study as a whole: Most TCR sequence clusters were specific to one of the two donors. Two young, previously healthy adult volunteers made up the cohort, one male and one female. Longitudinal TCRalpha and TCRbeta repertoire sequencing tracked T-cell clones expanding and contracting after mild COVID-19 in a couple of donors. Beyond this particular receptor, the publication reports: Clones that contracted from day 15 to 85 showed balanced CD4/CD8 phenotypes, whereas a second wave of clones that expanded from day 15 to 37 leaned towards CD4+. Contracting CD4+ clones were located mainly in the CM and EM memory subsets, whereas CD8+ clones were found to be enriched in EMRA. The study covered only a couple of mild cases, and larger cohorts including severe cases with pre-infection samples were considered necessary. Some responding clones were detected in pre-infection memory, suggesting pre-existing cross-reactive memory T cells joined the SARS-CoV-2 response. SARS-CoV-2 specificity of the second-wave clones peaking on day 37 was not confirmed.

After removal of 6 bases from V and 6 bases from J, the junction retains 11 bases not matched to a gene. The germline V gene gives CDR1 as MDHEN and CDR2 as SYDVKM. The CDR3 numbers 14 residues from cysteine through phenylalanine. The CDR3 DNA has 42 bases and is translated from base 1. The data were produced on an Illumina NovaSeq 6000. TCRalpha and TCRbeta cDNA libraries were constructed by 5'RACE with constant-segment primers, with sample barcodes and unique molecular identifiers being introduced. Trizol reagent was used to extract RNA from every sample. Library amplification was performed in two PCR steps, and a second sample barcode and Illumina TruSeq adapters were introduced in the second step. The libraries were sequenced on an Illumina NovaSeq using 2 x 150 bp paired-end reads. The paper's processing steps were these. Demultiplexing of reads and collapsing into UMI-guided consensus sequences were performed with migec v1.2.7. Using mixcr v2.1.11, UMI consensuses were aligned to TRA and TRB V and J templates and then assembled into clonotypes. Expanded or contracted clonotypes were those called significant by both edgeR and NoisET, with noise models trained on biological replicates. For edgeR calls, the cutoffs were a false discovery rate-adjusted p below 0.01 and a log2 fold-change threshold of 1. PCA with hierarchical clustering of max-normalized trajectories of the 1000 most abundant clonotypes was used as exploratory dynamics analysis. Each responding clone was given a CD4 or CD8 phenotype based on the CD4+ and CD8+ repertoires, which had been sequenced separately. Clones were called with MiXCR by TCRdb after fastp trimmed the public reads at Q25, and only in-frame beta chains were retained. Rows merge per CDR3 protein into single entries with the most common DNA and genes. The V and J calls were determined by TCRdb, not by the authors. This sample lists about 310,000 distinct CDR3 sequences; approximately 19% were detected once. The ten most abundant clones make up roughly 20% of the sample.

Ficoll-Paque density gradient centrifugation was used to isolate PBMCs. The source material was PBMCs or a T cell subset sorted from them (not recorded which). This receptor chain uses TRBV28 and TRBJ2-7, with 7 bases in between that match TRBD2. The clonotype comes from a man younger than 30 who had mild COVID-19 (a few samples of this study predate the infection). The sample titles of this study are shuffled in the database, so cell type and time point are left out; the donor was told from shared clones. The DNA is TGTGCCAGCAGCCTGGGAGGGTCCCACGCCGAGCAGTACTTC. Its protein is CASSLGGSHAEQYF.